These T cell receptor beta chains were read from a single sample in a study of PD-1 blockade in classical Hodgkin lymphoma. Data came from immunoSEQ multiplex PCR; TCRdb stores just in-frame clones and leaves some out. The sample holds approximately 100,000 clones, roughly 89% seen once. The source was peripheral blood mononuclear cells (PBMCs), collected before the second cycle of nivolumab. The receptor set was obtained from a human donor with classical Hodgkin lymphoma. Each CDR3 is given with its conserved first and last residue. A D gene is named only where the DNA matches it firmly. Not every row has a clone size; where given, it reads once, few, many or a size class.

J gene,D gene,clone size,V gene,CDR3 DNA,CDR3 protein
TRBJ1-3,.,.,TRBV11-3,TGTGCCAGCAGCCCCCAGAGAGGGCACCTCTCTGGAAACACCATATATTTT,CASSPQRGHLSGNTIYF
TRBJ2-7,.,.,TRBV19,TGTGCCAGTAGTATAGTGGGCTACGAGCAGTACTTC,CASSIVGYEQYF
TRBJ2-3,.,.,TRBV6-6,TGTGCCAGCAGTTACGGGCAGGGCGGAGATACGCAGTATTTT,CASSYGQGGDTQYF
TRBJ2-3,.,.,TRBV27,TGTGCCAGCAGTCCGTTGGACGAAATCACAGATACGCAGTATTTT,CASSPLDEITDTQYF
TRBJ2-7,.,.,TRBV14,TGTGCCAGCAGCCAAGGACCGTTAAGCTCCTACGAGCAGTACTTC,CASSQGPLSSYEQYF
TRBJ1-5,TRBD1,.,TRBV6-6,TGTGCCAGCAGTCCAGGGGGCGCTCATCAGCCCCAGCATTTT,CASSPGGAHQPQHF
TRBJ1-3,.,.,TRBV4-1,TGCGCCAGCAGCCAAGAAGGGCAGTTCACTCTCTCTGGAAACACCATATATTTT,CASSQEGQFTLSGNTIYF
TRBJ2-3,.,.,TRBV9,TGTGCCAGCAGCGCGCCGTCCACAGATACGCAGTATTTT,CASSAPSTDTQYF
TRBJ2-7,.,.,TRBV7-6,TGTGCCAGCAGCTTAGCATCCAGGGGATCCTACGAGCAGTACTTC,CASSLASRGSYEQYF
TRBJ1-2,.,.,TRBV20-1,TGCAGTGCTTCAGGGGTCGGCTACACCTTC,CSASGVGYTF
TRBJ1-2,.,.,TRBV10-1,TGCGCCAGCAGTGAGTCCGACCCGGCCAGGGAGAACTATGGCTACACCTTC,CASSESDPARENYGYTF
TRBJ1-2,.,.,TRBV6-5,TGTGCCACCACCGACAGGACCAACTATGGCTACACCTTC,CATTDRTNYGYTF
TRBJ2-7,.,.,TRBV27,TGTGCCAGCAGTGGCCGGGGCGGATCCTCCTACGAGCAGTACTTC,CASSGRGGSSYEQYF
TRBJ2-7,.,.,TRBV7-2,TGTGCCAGCAGCTTAGGTTCTGGGCTGGAGCAGTACTTC,CASSLGSGLEQYF
TRBJ1-1,.,.,TRBV7-9,TGTGCCAGCAGCTTAGGAGGTATGTACACTGAAGCTTTCTTT,CASSLGGMYTEAFF
TRBJ2-1,.,.,TRBV12-2,TGTGCAAGTCGTTTTGGGACTAGCGGGGGGGAACAGTTCTTC,CASRFGTSGGEQFF
TRBJ2-1,.,.,TRBV7-6,TGTGCCAGCAGCTTAGGAGCCGGGGGTGAGCAGTTCTTC,CASSLGAGGEQFF
TRBJ1-1,.,once,TRBV11-2,TGTGCCAGCAGCTTAGTTATACCGGTCACTGAAGCTTTCTTT,CASSLVIPVTEAFF
TRBJ1-2,.,.,TRBV29-1,TGCAGCGTCCTATTGGGAGGCTACACCTTC,CSVLLGGYTF
TRBJ1-1,.,.,TRBV7-9,TGTGCCAGCAGCTTCTTAAGGGACATGAACACTGAAGCTTTCTTT,CASSFLRDMNTEAFF
TRBJ2-5,.,.,TRBV30,TGTGCCTGGAGGAGTAAAGAGACCCAGTACTTC,CAWRSKETQYF
TRBJ1-4,.,.,TRBV30,TGTGCCTGGAGTGTACCAAGGGTGTGGGGTGAAAAACTGTTTTTT,CAWSVPRVWGEKLFF
TRBJ2-1,TRBD2,.,TRBV6-7,TGTGCCAGCAGTTTAACTAGCGGGGGGGCCAATGAGCAGTTCTTC,CASSLTSGGANEQFF
TRBJ2-4,TRBD1,.,TRBV4-1,TGCGCCAGCAGCCAAGAGTGGGACAGAAGGATTCAGTACTTC,CASSQEWDRRIQYF
TRBJ2-1,.,.,TRBV9,TGTGCCAGCAGCGTGGGATATTCCTACAATGAGCAGTTCTTC,CASSVGYSYNEQFF
TRBJ1-1,.,.,TRBV19,TGTGCCAGTAGTATAGTTGAGGGGAAAGAAGCTTTCTTT,CASSIVEGKEAFF
TRBJ1-2,.,.,TRBV18,TGTGCCAGCTCACCCATAACCGGACAAGAGATTTCCTATGGCTACACCTTC,CASSPITGQEISYGYTF
TRBJ2-5,.,.,TRBV11-1,TGTGCCAGCAGCTACGACAGGCCAGAGACCCAGTACTTC,CASSYDRPETQYF
TRBJ1-1,.,once,TRBV5-6,TGTGCCAGCAGCTTGGGATCGGGGGAGGGCACTGAAGCTTTCTTT,CASSLGSGEGTEAFF
TRBJ1-3,.,once,TRBV30,TGTGCCTGGGGGATCTCTGGAAACACCATATATTTT,CAWGISGNTIYF
TRBJ2-3,.,.,TRBV9,TGTGCCAGCAGCGAGCAGCGGGTCACCACAGATACGCAGTATTTT,CASSEQRVTTDTQYF
TRBJ2-1,TRBD2,.,TRBV19,TGTGCCAGTAGTATTGGACTAGCGGGGCACAATGAGCAGTTCTTC,CASSIGLAGHNEQFF
TRBJ2-1,TRBD1,once,TRBV5-4,TGTGCCAGCAGCCAGACGGACAGGGGAGGGGGCAATGAGCAGTTCTTC,CASSQTDRGGGNEQFF
TRBJ2-7,.,.,TRBV5-6,TGTGCCAGCAGCCCTTGGGTCTCTACCTACGAGCAGTACTTC,CASSPWVSTYEQYF
TRBJ2-5,.,.,TRBV21-1,TGTGCCAGCAGACCCAAGCCGGGACTAGCCGGGGAGACCCAGTACTTC,CASRPKPGLAGETQYF
TRBJ1-1,.,.,TRBV4-2,TGTGCCAGCAGCCAAGATGCCAGGGTAAAGTCTGAAGCTTTCTTT,CASSQDARVKSEAFF
TRBJ2-7,TRBD1,.,TRBV29-1,TGCAGCGTCGCCTTGGGACAGCTCCCCTACGAGCAGTACTTC,CSVALGQLPYEQYF
TRBJ1-6,.,.,TRBV7-9,TGTGCCAGCAGCGACGGGGATTCACCCCTCCACTTT,CASSDGDSPLHF
TRBJ1-2,.,.,TRBV13,TGTGCCAGCAGCTTAGTTAGCCAGGGGTTGCACTATGGCTACACCTTC,CASSLVSQGLHYGYTF
TRBJ2-1,TRBD2,.,TRBV9,TGTGCCAGCAGCGTAGCTGGTCGGGGGGGAAGGGATGAGCAGTTCTTC,CASSVAGRGGRDEQFF
TRBJ2-7,TRBD2,.,TRBV30,TGTGCCTGGAGTGGCTCCTTTAGCGGGGGGCCCTCCTACGAGCAGTACTTC,CAWSGSFSGGPSYEQYF
TRBJ2-3,.,.,TRBV4-3,TGCGCCAGCAGCCAAGTAATTGGTCGCCTAGGAGATACGCAGTATTTT,CASSQVIGRLGDTQYF
TRBJ1-1,.,.,TRBV7-2,TGTGCCAGCAGCTCATTCAGGGGGAACACTGAAGCTTTCTTT,CASSSFRGNTEAFF
TRBJ2-1,.,.,TRBV10-2,TGCGCCAGCAGTGAGCAAGGGCACGGGAATGAGCAGTTCTTC,CASSEQGHGNEQFF
TRBJ2-1,.,.,TRBV7-9,TGTGCCAGCAGCTTAGGGGCAGGGAGCTCCTACAATGAGCAGTTCTTC,CASSLGAGSSYNEQFF
TRBJ1-1,.,.,TRBV9,TGTGCCAGCAGCCTCGGAAGGAACGAATTGAACACTGAAGCTTTCTTT,CASSLGRNELNTEAFF
TRBJ2-3,.,.,TRBV4-1,TGCGCCAGCAGACAGTTGGGGGTTAGCACAGATACGCAGTATTTT,CASRQLGVSTDTQYF
TRBJ1-1,TRBD1,.,TRBV30,TGTGCCTGGAGTGGCCCGCCAGGGGGTGAAGCTTTCTTT,CAWSGPPGGEAFF
TRBJ2-3,TRBD2,.,TRBV7-3,TGTGCCAGCAGCCGACTAGCGGGGTTTAGCACAGATACGCAGTATTTT,CASSRLAGFSTDTQYF
TRBJ2-7,.,.,TRBV28,TGTGCCAGCAGTAAGGGACGGACCACCTACGAGCAGTACTTC,CASSKGRTTYEQYF
TRBJ1-4,.,.,TRBV5-1,TGCGCCAGCAGCTGGGGGGCAGAGGATGAAAAACTGTTTTTT,CASSWGAEDEKLFF
TRBJ2-1,TRBD2,few,TRBV6-4,TGTGCCAGCAGTGCTAGTGGGGGGGAATACAATGAGCAGTTCTTC,CASSASGGEYNEQFF
TRBJ2-3,.,.,TRBV6-1,TGTGCCAGCAGTGAAGGGGCTGGTCAGGTAGATACGCAGTATTTT,CASSEGAGQVDTQYF
TRBJ1-5,TRBD1,.,TRBV6-1,TGTGCCAGCAGTGAAATAGGGACAGGGTCAAGTCAGCCCCAGCATTTT,CASSEIGTGSSQPQHF
TRBJ2-2,.,.,TRBV20-1,TGCAGTGCTACGCTAACCGGGGAGCTGTTTTTT,CSATLTGELFF